This TCR beta chain was recovered during a study of control samples from healthy donors and cancer patients. Clones were read by immunoSEQ multiplex PCR, and TCRdb kept only the in-frame ones, dropping some. The table has approximately 100,000 clones, about nine tenths seen once; the top ten hold approximately 4%. This CDR3 has 15 amino acids. V was clipped by 3 bases and J by 0 bases, with 10 bases between them. CDR1 MRHNA and CDR2 SNTAGT come from the germline V gene. Sequences were obtained from blood. The receptor comes from a human donor in good health. The donor label of this sample is uncertain. The chain has TRBV6-4 and TRBJ2-3; no definite D call. The CDR3 loop reads CASSDKPGSTDTQYF. The CDR3 nucleotides read TGTGCCAGCAGTGATAAGCCAGGTAGCACAGATACGCAGTATTTT.